This entry lists 13 T cell receptor beta chains sequenced from one sample in a study of blood T cell repertoires in COVID-19. Data came from immunoSEQ multiplex PCR; TCRdb stores just in-frame clones and leaves some out. This table has about 210,000 clones, 86% appearing once. Material for sequencing was PBMCs or T cells enriched from blood (not recorded which). These receptors originate from a woman in her thirties who had been exposed to COVID-19.

This sequence joins TRBV4-1 and TRBJ2-1, with 7 bases that match TRBD1. Germline values: CDR1 MGHRA, CDR2 YSYEKL. V was clipped by 3 bases and J by 9 bases; unmatched bases: 11. The CDR3 spans 15 residues. DNA of the CDR3: TGCGCCAGCAGCCATACCGGGACAGTCCCGGCTGAGCAGTTCTTC. The encoded protein is CASSHTGTVPAEQFF.

The genes are TRBV20-1 and TRBJ2-3; TRBD2 matches at 9 bases. Germline trimming cut 3 bases from V and 3 bases from J; bases unmatched to any gene: 13. The CDR3 contains 17 residues. Per germline, CDR1 DFQATT and CDR2 SNEGSKA (reference sequence). The CDR3 nucleotides are TGCAGTGCTAGTCGCGGGGGGGCGACGTCCTTTACAGATACGCAGTATTTT. Amino acids: CSASRGGATSFTDTQYF.

The chain has TRBV5-5 and TRBJ2-1; 11 bases agree with TRBD2. The CDR3 consists of 20 residues. CDR1 is SGHKS and CDR2 is YYEKEE in the germline V gene (reference sequence). V shed 0 bases and J 3 bases; nucleotides not matched to a gene: 14. CDR3 DNA: TGTGCCAGCAGCTTGGCCCGGGGTAGCGGGGGGGCCTCGATCTACAATGAGCAGTTCTTC. Translation: CASSLARGSGGASIYNEQFF.

A single count supports this clone. V is TRBV27 and J is TRBJ1-5, with unresolved D. CDR3 length equals 14 residues. V shed 2 bases and J shed 6 bases, with 11 bases lying between them. CDR1 is MNHEY, CDR2 SMNVEV, per germline (reference sequence). DNA for the CDR3: TGTGCCAGCAGTTTAGGAGGGAATAGTCAGCCCCAGCATTTT. Translating gives CASSLGGNSQPQHF.

The chain links TRBV24-1 to TRBJ1-1; TRBD1 matches at 10 bases. The CDR3 sequence is 13 residues long. V shed 5 bases and J 4 bases; nucleotides not matched to a gene: 0. The germline CDR1 and CDR2 sequences are KGHDR and SFDVKD. The chain's CDR3 is CATSGTGGTEAFF. The CDR3 DNA reads as TGTGCCACCAGTGGGACAGGGGGCACTGAAGCTTTCTTT.

This clone was found once. V gene TRBV10-3 combines with J gene TRBJ2-7; D is perhaps TRBD1 (8 bases). This CDR3 has 16 residues. Germline-derived CDR1 and CDR2 are ENHRY and SYGVKD. V was trimmed by 0 bases and J by 3 bases, leaving 15 bases between them. DNA for the CDR3: TGTGCCATCAGTGAGTCGTTACAGGGGGGGGACTACGAGCAGTACTTC. This codes for CAISESLQGGDYEQYF.

V is TRBV5-1 and J is TRBJ1-2; weak D call: TRBD1 (5 bases). CDR1 and CDR2 (germline): SGHRS, YFSETQ. With 4 bases removed from V and 4 bases from J, the gap between germline ends came to 17 bases. This CDR3 comprises 15 residues. The CDR3: CASSKDIQPTYGYTF. CDR3 nucleotides: TGCGCCAGCAGCAAGGACATCCAACCCACCTATGGCTACACCTTC.

This clone has a single count. The chain combines TRBV27 with TRBJ2-7, with 8 bases lining up with TRBD1. The CDR3 has 14 amino acids. V lost 2 bases and J lost 0; bases outside the gene matches: 0. CDR1 and CDR2 (germline): MNHEY, SMNVEV (reference sequence). As DNA, the CDR3 is TGTGCCAGCAGTTTAACAGGGGGCTCCTACGAGCAGTACTTC. Translation gives CASSLTGGSYEQYF.

This clone was seen more than once but under ten times. The chain combines TRBV4-2 with TRBJ1-6, with 8 bases that match TRBD1. Germline assignment: CDR1 LGHNA and CDR2 YNFKEQ. J lost 7 bases, V lost 0 bases, and 2 bases had no gene match. This CDR3 has 15 amino acids. For the CDR3, the DNA is TGTGCCAGCAGCCAAGACCGACAGGGGAATTCACCCCTCCACTTT. This gives the protein CASSQDRQGNSPLHF.

J is TRBJ2-5 and V is TRBV9, with 8 bases fitting TRBD1. V trimming: 5 bases; J trimming: 13 bases; junction bases outside the gene matches: 7. The length of the CDR3 is 11 residues. Germline V gene lookup returns CDR1 SGDLS and CDR2 YYNGEE. This CDR3 reads CASSRTGGLYF. Here the CDR3 DNA reads TGTGCCAGCAGTCGAACAGGGGGTCTGTACTTC.

This clone was detected a few times. The V gene is TRBV7-9, the J gene TRBJ1-1; TRBD1 is a possible D gene (5 bases). Germline V gene lookup returns CDR1 SEHNR and CDR2 FQNEAQ (reference sequence). This CDR3 contains 15 residues. The germline V and J ends were trimmed by 5 bases and 8 bases, with 21 bases remaining between them. CDR3 protein: CASSRGRVGVLEAFF. The DNA of the CDR3 is TGTGCCAGCAGCCGGGGGAGGGTAGGGGTATTAGAAGCTTTCTTT.

The chain combines TRBV7-3 with TRBJ2-6; maybe TRBD2 (6 bases). Germline V gene lookup returns CDR1 SGHTA and CDR2 FQGTGA. The CDR3 loop spans 18 amino acids. Trimming pared 2 bases from V and 1 base from J, leaving 15 bases between. CDR3 DNA: TGTGCCAGCAGCTTATTACCCGGGGGAAGTTCTGGGGCCAACGTCCTGACTTTC. This codes for CASSLLPGGSSGANVLTF.

This clone was found once. The CDR3 spells CAWSVALAGQDEQFF. The CDR3 region has the DNA TGTGCCTGGAGTGTAGCTCTAGCCGGGCAGGATGAGCAGTTCTTC. This chain joins TRBV30 and TRBJ2-1; tentative D call: TRBD2 (5 bases). Trimming shortened V by 0 bases and J by 8 bases, and 17 bases separated the two germline ends. The CDR3 is 15 amino acids. Germline CDR1 is GTSNPN and CDR2 is SVGIG (reference sequence).